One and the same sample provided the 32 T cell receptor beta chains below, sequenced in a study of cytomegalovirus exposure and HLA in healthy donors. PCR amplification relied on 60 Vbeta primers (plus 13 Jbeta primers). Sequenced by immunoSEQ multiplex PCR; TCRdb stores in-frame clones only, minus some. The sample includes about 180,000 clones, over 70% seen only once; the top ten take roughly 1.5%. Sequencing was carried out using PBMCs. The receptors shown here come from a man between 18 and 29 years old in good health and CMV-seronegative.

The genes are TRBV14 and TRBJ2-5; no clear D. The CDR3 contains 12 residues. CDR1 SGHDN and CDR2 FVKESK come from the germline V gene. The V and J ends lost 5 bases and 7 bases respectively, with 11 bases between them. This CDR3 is CASSGLLGTQYF. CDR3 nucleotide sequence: TGTGCCAGCAGCGGGCTCCTTGGGACCCAGTACTTC.

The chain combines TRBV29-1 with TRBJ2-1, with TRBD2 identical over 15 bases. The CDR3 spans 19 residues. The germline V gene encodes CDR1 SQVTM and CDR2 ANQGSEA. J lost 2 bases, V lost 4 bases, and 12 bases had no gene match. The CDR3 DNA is TGCAGCGTTGTTCCTCGGACCCGGACTAGCGGGAGGGCCTACAATGAGCAGTTCTTC. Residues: CSVVPRTRTSGRAYNEQFF.

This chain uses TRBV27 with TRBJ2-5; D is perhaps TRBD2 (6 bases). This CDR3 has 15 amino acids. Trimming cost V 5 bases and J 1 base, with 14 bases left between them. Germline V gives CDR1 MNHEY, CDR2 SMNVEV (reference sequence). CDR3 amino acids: CASSGYGGPQETQYF. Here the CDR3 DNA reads TGTGCCAGCAGTGGATACGGAGGGCCCCAAGAGACCCAGTACTTC.

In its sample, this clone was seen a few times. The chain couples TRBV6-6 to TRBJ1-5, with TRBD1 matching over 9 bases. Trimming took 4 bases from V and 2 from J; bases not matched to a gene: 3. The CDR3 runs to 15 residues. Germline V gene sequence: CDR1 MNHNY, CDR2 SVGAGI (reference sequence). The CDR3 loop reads CASSWTGVGNQPQHF. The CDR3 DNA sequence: TGTGCCAGCAGTTGGACAGGGGTCGGCAATCAGCCCCAGCATTTT.

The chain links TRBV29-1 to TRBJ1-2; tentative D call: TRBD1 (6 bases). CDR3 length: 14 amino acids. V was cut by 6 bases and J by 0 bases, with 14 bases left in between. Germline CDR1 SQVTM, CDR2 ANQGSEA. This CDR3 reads CSVNPGHTNYGYTF. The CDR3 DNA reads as TGCAGCGTCAATCCGGGACATACTAACTATGGCTACACCTTC.

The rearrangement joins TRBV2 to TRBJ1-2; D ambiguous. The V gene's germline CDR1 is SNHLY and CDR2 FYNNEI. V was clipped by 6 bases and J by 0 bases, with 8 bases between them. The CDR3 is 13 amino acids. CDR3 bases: TGTGCCAGCAGGAACTTAGCTAACTATGGCTACACCTTC. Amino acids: CASRNLANYGYTF.

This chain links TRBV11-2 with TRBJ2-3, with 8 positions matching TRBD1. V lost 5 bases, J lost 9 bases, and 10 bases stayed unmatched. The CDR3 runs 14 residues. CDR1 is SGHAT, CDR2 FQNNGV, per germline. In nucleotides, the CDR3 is TGTGCCAGCAGCCCGGGACAGGCCGCCGTAACGCAGTATTTT. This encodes CASSPGQAAVTQYF.

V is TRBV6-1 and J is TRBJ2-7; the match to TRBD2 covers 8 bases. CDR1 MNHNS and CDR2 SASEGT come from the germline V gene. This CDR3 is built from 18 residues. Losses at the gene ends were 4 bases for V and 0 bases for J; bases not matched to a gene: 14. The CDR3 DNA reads TGTGCCAGCAGTGTTGCCCCGGTCGGGCGGGGGGTCTCCTACGAGCAGTACTTC. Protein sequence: CASSVAPVGRGVSYEQYF.

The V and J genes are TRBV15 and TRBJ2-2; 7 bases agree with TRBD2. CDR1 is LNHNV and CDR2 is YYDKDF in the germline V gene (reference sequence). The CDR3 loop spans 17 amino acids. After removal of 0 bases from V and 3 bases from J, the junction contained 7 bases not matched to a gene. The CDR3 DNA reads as TGTGCCACCAGCAGAGATTTCGGGCTAGCGGACACCGGGGAGCTGTTTTTT. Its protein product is CATSRDFGLADTGELFF.

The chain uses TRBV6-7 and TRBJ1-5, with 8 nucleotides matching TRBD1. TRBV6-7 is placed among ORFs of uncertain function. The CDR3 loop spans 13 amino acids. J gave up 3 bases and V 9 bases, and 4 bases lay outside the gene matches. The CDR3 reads CARWTGSNQPQHF. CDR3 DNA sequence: TGTGCCAGATGGACAGGGTCCAATCAGCCCCAGCATTTT.

DNA for the CDR3: TGTGCCAGCAGTCCTACAGGGGGCTTAGGTAATTCACCCCTCCACTTT. Translation gives CASSPTGGLGNSPLHF. This sequence joins TRBV27 and TRBJ1-6; 9 bases are a match to TRBD1. Germline V gene lookup returns CDR1 MNHEY and CDR2 SMNVEV (reference sequence). The CDR3 covers 16 residues. The V segment lost 5 bases and the J segment 6 bases; nucleotides outside the gene matches: 8.

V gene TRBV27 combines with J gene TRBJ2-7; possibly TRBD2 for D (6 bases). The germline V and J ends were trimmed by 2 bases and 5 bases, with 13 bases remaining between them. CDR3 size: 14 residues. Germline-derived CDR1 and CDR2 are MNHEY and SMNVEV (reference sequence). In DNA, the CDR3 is TGTGCCAGCAGTTTAGATCCGGGAGTCCACGAGCAGTACTTC. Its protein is CASSLDPGVHEQYF.

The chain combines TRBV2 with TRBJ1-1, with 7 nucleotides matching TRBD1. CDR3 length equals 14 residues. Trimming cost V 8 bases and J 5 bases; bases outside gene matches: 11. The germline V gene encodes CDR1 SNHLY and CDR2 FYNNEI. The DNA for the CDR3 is TGTGCCAGCTATCGACAGGGAACCAGGACTGAAGCTTTCTTT. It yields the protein CASYRQGTRTEAFF.

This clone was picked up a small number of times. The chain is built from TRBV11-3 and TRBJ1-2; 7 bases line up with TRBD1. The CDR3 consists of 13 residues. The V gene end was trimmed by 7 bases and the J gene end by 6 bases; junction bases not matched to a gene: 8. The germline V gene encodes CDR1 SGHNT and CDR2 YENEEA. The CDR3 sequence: CASTGQAPDGYTF. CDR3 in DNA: TGTGCCAGCACCGGACAGGCCCCGGATGGCTACACCTTC.

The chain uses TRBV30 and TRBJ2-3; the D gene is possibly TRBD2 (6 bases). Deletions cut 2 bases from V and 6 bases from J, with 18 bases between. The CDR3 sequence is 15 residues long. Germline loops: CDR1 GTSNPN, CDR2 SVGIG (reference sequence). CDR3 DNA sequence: TGTGCCTGGAGTCCGACTATCCTCGGAGGGGATACGCAGTATTTT. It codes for CAWSPTILGGDTQYF.

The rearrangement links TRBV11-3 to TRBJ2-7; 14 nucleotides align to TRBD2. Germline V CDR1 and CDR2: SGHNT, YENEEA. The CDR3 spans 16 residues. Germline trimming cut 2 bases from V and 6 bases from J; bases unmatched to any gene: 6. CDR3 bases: TGTGCCAGCAGCTTACCATGGGGACTAGCGGGAGTCGAGCAGTACTTC. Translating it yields CASSLPWGLAGVEQYF.

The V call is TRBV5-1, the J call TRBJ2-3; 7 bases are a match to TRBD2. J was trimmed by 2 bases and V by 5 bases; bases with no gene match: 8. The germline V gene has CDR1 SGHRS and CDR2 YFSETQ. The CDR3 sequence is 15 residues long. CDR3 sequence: CASRGKRGPTDTQYF. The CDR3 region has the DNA TGCGCCAGCAGGGGAAAGCGGGGCCCCACAGATACGCAGTATTTT.

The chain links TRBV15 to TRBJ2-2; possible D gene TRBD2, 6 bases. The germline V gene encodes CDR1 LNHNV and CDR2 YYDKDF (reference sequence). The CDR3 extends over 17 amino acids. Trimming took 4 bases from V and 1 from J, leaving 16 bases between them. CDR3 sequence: CATSMRRAIRNTGELFF. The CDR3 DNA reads TGTGCCACCAGCATGCGGAGGGCCATAAGGAACACCGGGGAGCTGTTTTTT.

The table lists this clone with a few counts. In DNA, the CDR3 is TGTGCCAGCAGCGGGACAGGGGGGAGGATCAGAACGTACGAGCAGTACTTC. It translates to CASSGTGGRIRTYEQYF. This sequence joins TRBV27 and TRBJ2-7, with 11 bases aligning to TRBD1. CDR1 and CDR2 (germline): MNHEY, SMNVEV (reference sequence). This CDR3 has 17 residues. J gave up 4 bases and V 6 bases, and 14 bases lay outside the gene matches.

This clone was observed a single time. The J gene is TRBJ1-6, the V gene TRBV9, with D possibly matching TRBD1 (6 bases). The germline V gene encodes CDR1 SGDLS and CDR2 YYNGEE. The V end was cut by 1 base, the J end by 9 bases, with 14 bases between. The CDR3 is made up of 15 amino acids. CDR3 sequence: CASSVLGGYGSPLHF. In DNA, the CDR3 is TGTGCCAGCAGCGTACTTGGGGGCTACGGTTCACCCCTCCACTTT.

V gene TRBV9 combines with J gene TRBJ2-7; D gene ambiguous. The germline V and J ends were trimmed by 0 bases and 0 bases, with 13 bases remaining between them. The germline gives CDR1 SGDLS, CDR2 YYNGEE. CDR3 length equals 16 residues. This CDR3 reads CASSVEAETSSYEQYF. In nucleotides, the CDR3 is TGTGCCAGCAGCGTAGAGGCGGAGACGAGCTCCTACGAGCAGTACTTC.

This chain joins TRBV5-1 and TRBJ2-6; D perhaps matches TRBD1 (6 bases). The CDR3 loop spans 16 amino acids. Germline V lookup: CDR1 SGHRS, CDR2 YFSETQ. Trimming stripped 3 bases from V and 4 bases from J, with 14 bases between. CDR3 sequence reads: CASSSVQGTGANVLTF. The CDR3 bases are TGCGCCAGCAGCTCGGTACAGGGAACCGGGGCCAACGTCCTGACTTTC.

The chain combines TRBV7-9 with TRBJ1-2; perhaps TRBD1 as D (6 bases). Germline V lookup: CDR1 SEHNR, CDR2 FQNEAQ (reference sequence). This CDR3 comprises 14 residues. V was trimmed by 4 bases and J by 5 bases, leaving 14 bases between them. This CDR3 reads CASSSEQGTYGYTF. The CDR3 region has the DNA TGTGCCAGCAGCTCCGAACAGGGAACTTATGGCTACACCTTC. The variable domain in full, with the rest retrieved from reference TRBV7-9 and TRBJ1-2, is DTGVSQNPRHKITKRGQNVTFRCDPISEHNRLYWYRQTLGQGPEFLTYFQNEAQLEKSRLLSDRFSAERPKGSFSTLEIQRTEQGDSAMYLCASSSEQGTYGYTFGSGTRLTVV.

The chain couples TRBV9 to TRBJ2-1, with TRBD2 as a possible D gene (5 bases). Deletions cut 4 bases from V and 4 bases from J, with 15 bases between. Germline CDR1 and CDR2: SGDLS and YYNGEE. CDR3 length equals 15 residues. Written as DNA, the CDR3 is TGTGCCAGCAGCCCCGGGGTTGGGTTGTACAATGAGCAGTTCTTC. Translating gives CASSPGVGLYNEQFF. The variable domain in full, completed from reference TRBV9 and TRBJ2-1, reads DSGVTQTPKHLITATGQRVTLRCSPRSGDLSVYWYQQSLDQGLQFLIQYYNGEERAKGNILERFSAQQFPDLHSELNLSSLELGDSALYFCASSPGVGLYNEQFFGPGTRLTVL.

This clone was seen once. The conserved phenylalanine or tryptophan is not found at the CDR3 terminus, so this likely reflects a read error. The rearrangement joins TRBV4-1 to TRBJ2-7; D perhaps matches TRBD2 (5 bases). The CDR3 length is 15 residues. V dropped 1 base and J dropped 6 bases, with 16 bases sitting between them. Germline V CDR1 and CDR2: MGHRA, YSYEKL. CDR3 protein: CASSQVGRGDSEQYL. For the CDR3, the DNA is TGCGCCAGCAGCCAAGTAGGACGGGGAGACTCCGAGCAGTACCTC.

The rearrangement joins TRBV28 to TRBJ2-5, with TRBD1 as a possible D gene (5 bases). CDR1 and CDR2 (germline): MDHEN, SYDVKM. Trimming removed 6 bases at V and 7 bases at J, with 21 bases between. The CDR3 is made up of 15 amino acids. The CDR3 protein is CASRPPGQGSWTQYF. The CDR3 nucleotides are TGTGCCAGCAGACCGCCTGGACAAGGCTCATGGACCCAGTACTTC.

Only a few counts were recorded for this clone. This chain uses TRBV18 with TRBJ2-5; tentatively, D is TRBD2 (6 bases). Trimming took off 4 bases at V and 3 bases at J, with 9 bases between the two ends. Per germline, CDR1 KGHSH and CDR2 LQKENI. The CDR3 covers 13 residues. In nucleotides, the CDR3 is TGTGCCAGCTCACGGGGGGAGGAAGAGACCCAGTACTTC. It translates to CASSRGEEETQYF.

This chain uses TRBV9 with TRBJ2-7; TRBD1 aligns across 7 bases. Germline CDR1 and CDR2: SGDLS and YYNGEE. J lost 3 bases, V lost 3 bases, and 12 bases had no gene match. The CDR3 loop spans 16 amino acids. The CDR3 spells CASSGYDRAGLYEQYF. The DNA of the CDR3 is TGTGCCAGCAGCGGGTACGACAGGGCCGGACTCTACGAGCAGTACTTC.

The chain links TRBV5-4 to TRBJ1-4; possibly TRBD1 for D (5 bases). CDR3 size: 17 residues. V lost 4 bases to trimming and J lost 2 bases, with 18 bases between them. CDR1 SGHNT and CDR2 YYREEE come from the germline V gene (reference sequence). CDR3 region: CASSRGGGKVTNEKLFF. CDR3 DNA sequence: TGTGCCAGCAGCCGGGGCGGGGGAAAGGTGACTAATGAAAAACTGTTTTTT.

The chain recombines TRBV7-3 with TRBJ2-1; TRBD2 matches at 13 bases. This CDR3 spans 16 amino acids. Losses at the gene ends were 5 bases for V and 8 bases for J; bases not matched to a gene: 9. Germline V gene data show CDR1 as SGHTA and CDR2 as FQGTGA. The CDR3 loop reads CASSPSGLAGADEQFF. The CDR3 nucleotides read TGTGCCAGCAGCCCCAGCGGACTAGCGGGAGCAGATGAGCAGTTCTTC.

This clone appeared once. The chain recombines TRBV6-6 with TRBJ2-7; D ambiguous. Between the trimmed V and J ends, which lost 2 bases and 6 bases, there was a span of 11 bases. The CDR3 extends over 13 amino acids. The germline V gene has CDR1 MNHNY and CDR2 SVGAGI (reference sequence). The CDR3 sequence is CASSYPLSGEQYF. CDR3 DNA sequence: TGTGCCAGCAGTTACCCCCTATCAGGCGAGCAGTACTTC.

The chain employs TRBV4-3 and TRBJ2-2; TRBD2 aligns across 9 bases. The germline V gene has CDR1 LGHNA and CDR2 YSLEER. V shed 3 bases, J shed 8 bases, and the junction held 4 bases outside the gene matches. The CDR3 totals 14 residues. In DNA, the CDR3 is TGCGCCAGCAGCCACCCTAGCGGGGAAGGGGAGCTGTTTTTT. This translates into CASSHPSGEGELFF.